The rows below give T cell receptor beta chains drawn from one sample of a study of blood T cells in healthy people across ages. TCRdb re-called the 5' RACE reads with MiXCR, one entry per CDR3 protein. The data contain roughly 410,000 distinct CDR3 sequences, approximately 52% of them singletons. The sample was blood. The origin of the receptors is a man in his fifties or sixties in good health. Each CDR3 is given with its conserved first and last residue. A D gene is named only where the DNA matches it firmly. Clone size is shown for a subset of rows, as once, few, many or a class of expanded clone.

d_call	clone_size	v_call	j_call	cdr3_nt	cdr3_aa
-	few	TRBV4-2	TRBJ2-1	TGTGCCAGCAGCCAGGCTAGGGAAATGAATGAGCAGTTCTTC	CASSQAREMNEQFF
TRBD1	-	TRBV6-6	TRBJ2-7	TGTGCCAGCACCCTTAGGGGGACAGACACCTACAATGAGCAGTACTTC	CASTLRGTDTYNEQYF
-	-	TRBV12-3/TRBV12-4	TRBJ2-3	TGTGCCAGCAGTTGGCTAGAGAGCACAGATACGCAGTATTTT	CASSWLESTDTQYF
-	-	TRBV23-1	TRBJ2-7	TGCGCCAGCAGTCATCTACCGGGGGCCTACGAGCAGTACTTC	CASSHLPGAYEQYF
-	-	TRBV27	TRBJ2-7	TGTGCCAGCGGGACGGCGAACTCCTACGAGCAGTACTTC	CASGTANSYEQYF
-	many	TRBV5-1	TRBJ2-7	TGCGCCAGCAGCTTGTTGTCCTACGAGCAGTACTTC	CASSLLSYEQYF
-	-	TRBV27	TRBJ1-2	TGTGCCAGCAGTGCTTACAGGGATTACTATGGCTACACCTTC	CASSAYRDYYGYTF
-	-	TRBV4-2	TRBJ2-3	TGTGCCAGCAGCCCCGAGGGAGCCCCTCGAACAGATACGCAGTATTTT	CASSPEGAPRTDTQYF
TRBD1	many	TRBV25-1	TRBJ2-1	TGTGCCAGCAGTCCTCCGGGACAGAGCCAGTTCTTC	CASSPPGQSQFF
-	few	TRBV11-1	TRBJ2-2	TGTGCCAGCCAAGGCGAACTGAACACCGGGGAGCTGTTTTTT	CASQGELNTGELFF
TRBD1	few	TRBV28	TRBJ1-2	TGTGCCAGCAGTTTAAGGGGGCCTGGCTACACCTTC	CASSLRGPGYTF
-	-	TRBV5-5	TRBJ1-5	TGTGCCAGCAGCTCAGGGGCTTATAGCAATCAGCCCCAGCATTTT	CASSSGAYSNQPQHF
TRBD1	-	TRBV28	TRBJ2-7	TGTGCCAGCAGGCCGCCGGGACAGGGAGGCTACGAGCAGTACTTC	CASRPPGQGGYEQYF
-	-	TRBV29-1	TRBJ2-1	TGCAGCGGCCTCGAGGGACCCTACAGTGAGCAGTTCTTC	CSGLEGPYSEQFF
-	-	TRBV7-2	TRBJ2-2	TGTGCCAGCAGCTTAGGGACCGTCGGGGAGCTGTTTTTT	CASSLGTVGELFF
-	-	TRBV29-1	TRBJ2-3	TGCAGCGTTGGTAAAAAAGAAGCCATCACAGATACGCAGTATTTT	CSVGKKEAITDTQYF
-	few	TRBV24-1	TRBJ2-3	TGTGCCACCAGTGACCCGGCGGCGGGTTGGGGCACAGATACGCAGTATTTT	CATSDPAAGWGTDTQYF
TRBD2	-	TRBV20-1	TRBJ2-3	TGCAGTGCTAGAGGGAGGGCGGGAGACCCCACAGATACGCAGTATTTT	CSARGRAGDPTDTQYF
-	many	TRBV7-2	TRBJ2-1	TGTGCCAGCAGCTTAGGCGGGACCCATTACAATGAGCAGTTCTTC	CASSLGGTHYNEQFF
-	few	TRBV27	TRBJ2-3	TGTGCCAGCAGTTTAGCAGGGACATTCACAGATACGCAGTATTTT	CASSLAGTFTDTQYF
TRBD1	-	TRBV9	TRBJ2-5	TGTGCCAGCAGCGCGCGGACAGGGCCCCAAGAGACCCAGTACTTC	CASSARTGPQETQYF
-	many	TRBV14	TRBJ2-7	TGTGCCAGCAGCCGGGGGGCCTCCTACGAGCAGTACTTC	CASSRGASYEQYF
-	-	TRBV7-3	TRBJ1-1	TGTGCCAGCAGTCGAAATGGGCAGGGGAACACTGAAGCTTTCTTT	CASSRNGQGNTEAFF
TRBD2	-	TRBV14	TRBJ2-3	TGTGCCAGCAGCCAAGGAGATCGGGGGGACACAGATACGCAGTATTTT	CASSQGDRGDTDTQYF
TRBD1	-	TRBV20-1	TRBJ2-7	TGCAGTGGACAGGGTACTGGGTACGAGCAGTACTTC	CSGQGTGYEQYF
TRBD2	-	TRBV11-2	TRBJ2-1	TGTGCCAGCAGCTTAGGGCCTAGCGGACCATACAATGAGCAGTTCTTC	CASSLGPSGPYNEQFF
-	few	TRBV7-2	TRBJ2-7	TGTGCCAGCAGCTTAGAAGGGGCACTCAGCTCCTACGAGCAGTACTTC	CASSLEGALSSYEQYF
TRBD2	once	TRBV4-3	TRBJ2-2	TGCGCCAGCAGCGGCGGGACTAGCGGGATCGTCGCCACCGGGGAGCTGTTTTTT	CASSGGTSGIVATGELFF
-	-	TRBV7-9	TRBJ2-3	TGTGCCTCCGGTTTAGGGACGGCCACAGATACGCAGTATTTT	CASGLGTATDTQYF
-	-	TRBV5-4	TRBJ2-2	TGTGCCAGCACCTGGGGAGAGAACACCGGGGAGCTGTTTTTT	CASTWGENTGELFF
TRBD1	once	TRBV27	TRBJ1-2	TGTGCCAGCAGTATCCAGGGGGCGGAAGGCTATGGCTACACCTTC	CASSIQGAEGYGYTF
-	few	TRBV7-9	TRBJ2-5	TGTGCCAGCAGCTCCCGAGGGGGGGAAGGAGAGACCCAGTACTTC	CASSSRGGEGETQYF
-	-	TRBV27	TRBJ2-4	TGTGCCAGCAGTCTTCGGGACAGCGGGGAGTACTTC	CASSLRDSGEYF
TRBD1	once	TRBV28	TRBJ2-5	TGTGCCAGCAGCACCTCCTCGGGGGACAGGGTAATACAAGAGACCCAGTACTTC	CASSTSSGDRVIQETQYF
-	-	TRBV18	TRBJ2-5	TGTGCCAGCTCACCACGGGACAACCAAGAGACCCAGTACTTC	CASSPRDNQETQYF
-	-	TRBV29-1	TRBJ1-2	TGCAGCGTTGACGGGATTAGGGATACATCAGACTATGGCTACACCTTC	CSVDGIRDTSDYGYTF
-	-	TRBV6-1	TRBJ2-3	TGTGCCAGCACCGGACAGGGAGCGGGGGGCCGGATAGATACGCAGTATTTT	CASTGQGAGGRIDTQYF
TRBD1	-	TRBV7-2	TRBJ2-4	TGTGCCAGCAGCTTAGTGGGGACAGGGCAAATCATTCAGTACTTC	CASSLVGTGQIIQYF
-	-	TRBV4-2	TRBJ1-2	TGTGCCAGCAGCCAAGAAGGTGATCGGGACTATGGCTACACCTTC	CASSQEGDRDYGYTF
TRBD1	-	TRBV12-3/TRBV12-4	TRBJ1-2	TGTGCCAGCAGTTGGGGCAGGGGGCGTGAAGGCTACACCTTC	CASSWGRGREGYTF
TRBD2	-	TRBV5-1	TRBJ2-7	TGCGCCAGCAGCTTGGGATGGGCTAGCGGGGGAAGTGAGCAGTACTTC	CASSLGWASGGSEQYF